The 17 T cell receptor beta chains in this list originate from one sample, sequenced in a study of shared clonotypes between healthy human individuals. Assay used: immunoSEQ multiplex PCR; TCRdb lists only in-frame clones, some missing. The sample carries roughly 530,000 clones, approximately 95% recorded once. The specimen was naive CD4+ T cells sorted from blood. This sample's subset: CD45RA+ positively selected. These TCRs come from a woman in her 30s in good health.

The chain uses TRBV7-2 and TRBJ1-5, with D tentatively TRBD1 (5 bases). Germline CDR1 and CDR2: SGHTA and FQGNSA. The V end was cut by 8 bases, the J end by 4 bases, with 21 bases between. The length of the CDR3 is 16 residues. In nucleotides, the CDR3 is TGTGCCAGCTCCCCCGACGGGGCCTTAGGAAATCAGCCCCAGCATTTT. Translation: CASSPDGALGNQPQHF.

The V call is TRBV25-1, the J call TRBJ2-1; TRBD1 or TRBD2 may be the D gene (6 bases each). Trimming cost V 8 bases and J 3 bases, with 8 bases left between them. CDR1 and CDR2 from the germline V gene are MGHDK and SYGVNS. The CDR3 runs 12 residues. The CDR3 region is CASGGRYNEQFF. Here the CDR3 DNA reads TGTGCCAGCGGGGGGCGCTACAATGAGCAGTTCTTC.

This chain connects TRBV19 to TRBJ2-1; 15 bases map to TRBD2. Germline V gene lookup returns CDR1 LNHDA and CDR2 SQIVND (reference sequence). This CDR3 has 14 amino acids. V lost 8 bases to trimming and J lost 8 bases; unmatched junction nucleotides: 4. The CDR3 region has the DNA TGTGCCAGTGGACTAGCGGGAGGGCCGGATGAGCAGTTCTTC. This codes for CASGLAGGPDEQFF.

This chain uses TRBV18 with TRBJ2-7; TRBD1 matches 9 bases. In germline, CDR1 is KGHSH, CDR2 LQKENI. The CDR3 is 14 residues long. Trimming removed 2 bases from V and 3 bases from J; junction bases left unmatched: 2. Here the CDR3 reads CASSPSGQGYEQYF. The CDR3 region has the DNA TGTGCCAGCTCACCATCGGGACAGGGCTACGAGCAGTACTTC. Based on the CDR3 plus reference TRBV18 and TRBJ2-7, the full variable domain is NAGVMQNPRHLVRRRGQEARLRCSPMKGHSHVYWYRQLPEEGLKFMVYLQKENIIDESGMPKERFSAEFPKEGPSILRIQQVVRGDSAAYFCASSPSGQGYEQYFGPGTRLTVT.

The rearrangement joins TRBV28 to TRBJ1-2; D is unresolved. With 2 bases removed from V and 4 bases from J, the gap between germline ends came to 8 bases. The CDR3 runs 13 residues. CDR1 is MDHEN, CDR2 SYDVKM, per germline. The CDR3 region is CASSLVGPYGYTF. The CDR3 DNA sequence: TGTGCCAGCAGTTTAGTCGGGCCCTATGGCTACACCTTC.

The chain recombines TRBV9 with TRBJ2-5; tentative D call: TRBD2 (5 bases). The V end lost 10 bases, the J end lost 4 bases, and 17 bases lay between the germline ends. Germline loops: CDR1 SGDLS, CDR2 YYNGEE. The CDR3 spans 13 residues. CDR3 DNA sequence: TGTGCCTCAATGACCGGGGTCCCAGAGACCCAGTACTTC. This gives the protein CASMTGVPETQYF.

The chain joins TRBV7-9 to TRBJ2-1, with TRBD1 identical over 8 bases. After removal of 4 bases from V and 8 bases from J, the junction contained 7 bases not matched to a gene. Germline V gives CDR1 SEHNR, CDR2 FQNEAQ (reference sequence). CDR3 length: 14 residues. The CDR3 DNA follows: TGTGCCAGCAGCTCGAAGGGGGGACAGGATGAGCAGTTCTTC. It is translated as CASSSKGGQDEQFF.

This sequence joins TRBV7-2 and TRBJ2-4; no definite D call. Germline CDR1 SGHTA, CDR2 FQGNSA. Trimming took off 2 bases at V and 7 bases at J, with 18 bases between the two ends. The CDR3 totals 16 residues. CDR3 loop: CASSLTLSSPTNIQYF. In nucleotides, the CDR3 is TGTGCCAGCAGCTTAACCCTGTCCAGTCCGACGAACATTCAGTACTTC.

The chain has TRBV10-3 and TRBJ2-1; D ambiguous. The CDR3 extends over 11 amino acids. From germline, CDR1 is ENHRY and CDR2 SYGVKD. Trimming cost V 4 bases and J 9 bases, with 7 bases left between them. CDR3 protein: CAISAQLEQFF. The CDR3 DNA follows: TGTGCCATCAGTGCCCAACTTGAGCAGTTCTTC.

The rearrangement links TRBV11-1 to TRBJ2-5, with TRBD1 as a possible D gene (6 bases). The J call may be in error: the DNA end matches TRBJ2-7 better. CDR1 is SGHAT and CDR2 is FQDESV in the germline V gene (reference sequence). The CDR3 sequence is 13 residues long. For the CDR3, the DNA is TGTGCCAGCCCGGCAGGGGAAATTGACGAGCAGTACTTC. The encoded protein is CASPAGEIDEQYF.

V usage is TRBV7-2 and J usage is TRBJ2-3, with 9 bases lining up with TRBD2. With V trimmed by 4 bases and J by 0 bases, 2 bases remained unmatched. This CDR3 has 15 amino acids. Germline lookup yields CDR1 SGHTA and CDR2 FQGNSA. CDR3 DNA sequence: TGTGCCAGCAGCTCCCTAGCGGGAAGCACAGATACGCAGTATTTT. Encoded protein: CASSSLAGSTDTQYF.

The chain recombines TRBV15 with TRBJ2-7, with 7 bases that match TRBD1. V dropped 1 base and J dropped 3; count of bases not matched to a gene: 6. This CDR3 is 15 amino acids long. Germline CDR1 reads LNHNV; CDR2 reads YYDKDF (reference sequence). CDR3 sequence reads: CATSRAPRQGYEQYF. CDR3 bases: TGTGCCACCAGCAGAGCGCCCCGACAGGGCTACGAGCAGTACTTC. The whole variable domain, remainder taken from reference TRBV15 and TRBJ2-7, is DAMVIQNPRYQVTQFGKPVTLSCSQTLNHNVMYWYQQKSSQAPKLLFHYYDKDFNNEADTPDNFQSRRPNTSFCFLDIRSPGLGDTAMYLCATSRAPRQGYEQYFGPGTRLTVT.

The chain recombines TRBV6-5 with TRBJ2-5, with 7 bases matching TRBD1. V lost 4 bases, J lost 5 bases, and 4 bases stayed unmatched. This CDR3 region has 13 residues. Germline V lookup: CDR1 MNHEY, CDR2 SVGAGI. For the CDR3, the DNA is TGTGCCAGCAGTTTGACAGGGCTCGAGACCCAGTACTTC. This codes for CASSLTGLETQYF.

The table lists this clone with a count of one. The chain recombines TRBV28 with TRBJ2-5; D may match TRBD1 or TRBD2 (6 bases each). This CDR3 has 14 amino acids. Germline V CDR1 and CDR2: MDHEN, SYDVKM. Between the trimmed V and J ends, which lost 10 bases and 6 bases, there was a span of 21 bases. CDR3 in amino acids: CATAEGVTVKTQYF. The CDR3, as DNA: TGTGCCACGGCGGAGGGGGTAACGGTTAAGACCCAGTACTTC. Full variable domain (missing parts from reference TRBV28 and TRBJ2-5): DVKVTQSSRYLVKRTGEKVFLECVQDMDHENMFWYRQDPGLGLRLIYFSYDVKMKEKGDIPEGYSVSREKKERFSLILESASTNQTSMYLCATAEGVTVKTQYFGPGTRLLVL.

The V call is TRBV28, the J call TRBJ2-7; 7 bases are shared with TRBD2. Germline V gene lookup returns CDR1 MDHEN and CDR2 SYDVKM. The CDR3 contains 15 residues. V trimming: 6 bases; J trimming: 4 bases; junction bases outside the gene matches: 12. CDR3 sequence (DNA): TGTGCCAGCAGCCCAGGGTCAGCGGGAAGTTACGAGCAGTACTTC. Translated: CASSPGSAGSYEQYF.

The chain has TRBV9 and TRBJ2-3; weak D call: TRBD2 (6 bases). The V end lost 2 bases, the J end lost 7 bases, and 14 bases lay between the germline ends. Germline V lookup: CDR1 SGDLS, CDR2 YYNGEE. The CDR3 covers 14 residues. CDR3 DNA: TGTGCCAGCAGCGTCCTAGCGAGAGAAAATACGCAGTATTTT. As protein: CASSVLARENTQYF.

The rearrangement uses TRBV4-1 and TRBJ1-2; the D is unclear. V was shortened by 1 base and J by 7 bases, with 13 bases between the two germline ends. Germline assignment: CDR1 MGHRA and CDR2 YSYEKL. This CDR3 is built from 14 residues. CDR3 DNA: TGCGCCAGCAGCCAAGTTATCCGGGAAGGTGGCTACACCTTC. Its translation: CASSQVIREGGYTF.